A selection of T cell receptor beta chains follows, all from one sample in a study of T-cell reconstitution after alpha-beta-depleted transplantation in children. Using its own MiXCR run on the PCR reads, TCRdb lists one record per CDR3 protein. Of roughly 200,000 distinct CDR3 sequences listed, 7% to 9% are singletons. Sequences were derived from PBMCs, mostly from graft donor cells, sampled 360 days after TCRalphabeta/CD19-depleted stem cell transplant. The receptor source for this set is a male patient between 2 and 10 years old who had a stem cell transplant for acute myeloid leukemia, so the T cells may come from the graft donor. The CDR3 runs from the conserved cysteine through the conserved F or W. D genes are given only for firm matches. Only part of the rows carry a size: once, few, many, or a class if the clone is expanded.

D gene: TRBD1
J gene: TRBJ1-2
clone size: many
V gene: TRBV5-1
CDR3 protein: CASSFTGTEFYGYTF
CDR3 DNA: TGCGCCAGCAGTTTTACCGGGACAGAGTTCTATGGCTACACCTTC

D gene: NA
J gene: TRBJ2-2
clone size: NA
V gene: TRBV5-6
CDR3 protein: CASSLDWELFF
CDR3 DNA: TGTGCCAGCAGCTTGGATTGGGAGCTGTTTTTT

D gene: NA
J gene: TRBJ1-5
clone size: NA
V gene: TRBV6-1
CDR3 protein: CASRPAGEGQPQHF
CDR3 DNA: TGTGCCAGCAGGCCTGCAGGGGAGGGCCAGCCCCAGCATTTT

D gene: NA
J gene: TRBJ2-1
clone size: few
V gene: TRBV3-1
CDR3 protein: CASSQDLNGRVDEQFF
CDR3 DNA: TGTGCCAGCAGCCAAGATCTAAATGGCAGGGTGGATGAGCAGTTCTTC

D gene: NA
J gene: TRBJ2-1
clone size: many
V gene: TRBV20-1
CDR3 protein: CSARDYRDNEQFF
CDR3 DNA: TGCAGTGCTAGAGACTACAGGGACAATGAGCAGTTCTTC

D gene: NA
J gene: TRBJ1-2
clone size: few
V gene: TRBV20-1
CDR3 protein: CSARGTGQYGYTF
CDR3 DNA: TGCAGTGCTAGGGGAACAGGGCAATATGGCTACACCTTC

D gene: TRBD2
J gene: TRBJ2-1
clone size: few
V gene: TRBV5-1
CDR3 protein: CASSFSFPTASGRTGVREQFF
CDR3 DNA: TGCGCCAGCAGCTTCTCGTTCCCGACGGCTAGCGGGAGAACTGGCGTACGAGAGCAGTTCTTC

D gene: TRBD1
J gene: TRBJ2-7
clone size: NA
V gene: TRBV29-1
CDR3 protein: CSVETTGPAAYEQYF
CDR3 DNA: TGCAGCGTCGAAACGACAGGGCCAGCGGCCTACGAGCAGTACTTC

D gene: TRBD2
J gene: TRBJ2-1
clone size: NA
V gene: TRBV4-1
CDR3 protein: CASSHWRLAGVDSYNEQFF
CDR3 DNA: TGCGCCAGCAGCCATTGGAGACTAGCGGGAGTTGATTCCTACAATGAGCAGTTCTTC

D gene: NA
J gene: TRBJ2-1
clone size: NA
V gene: TRBV18
CDR3 protein: CASSPTQPWLHNEQFF
CDR3 DNA: TGTGCCAGCTCACCGACCCAGCCGTGGCTTCACAATGAGCAGTTCTTC

D gene: NA
J gene: TRBJ2-7
clone size: NA
V gene: TRBV20-1
CDR3 protein: CSAGDFYEQYF
CDR3 DNA: TGCAGTGCCGGGGACTTCTACGAGCAGTACTTC

D gene: NA
J gene: TRBJ2-1
clone size: NA
V gene: TRBV20-1
CDR3 protein: CSAGVVAEGFNEQFF
CDR3 DNA: TGCAGTGCTGGGGTAGTGGCGGAGGGGTTCAATGAGCAGTTCTTC

D gene: NA
J gene: TRBJ2-5
clone size: few
V gene: TRBV19
CDR3 protein: CASSMGQGGQKTQYF
CDR3 DNA: TGTGCCAGTAGTATGGGCCAGGGGGGACAAAAGACCCAGTACTTC

D gene: NA
J gene: TRBJ2-4
clone size: NA
V gene: TRBV12-3/TRBV12-4
CDR3 protein: CASSLSDIKNIQYF
CDR3 DNA: TGTGCCAGCAGTTTGAGCGATATCAAAAACATTCAGTACTTC

D gene: NA
J gene: TRBJ1-1
clone size: NA
V gene: TRBV7-8
CDR3 protein: CASSLNVPALEAFF
CDR3 DNA: TGTGCCAGCAGCTTAAACGTACCCGCACTTGAAGCTTTCTTT

D gene: NA
J gene: TRBJ1-2
clone size: few
V gene: TRBV15
CDR3 protein: CATSRVRQTYGYTF
CDR3 DNA: TGTGCCACCAGCAGAGTGAGACAGACTTATGGCTACACCTTC

D gene: NA
J gene: TRBJ2-3
clone size: NA
V gene: TRBV20-1
CDR3 protein: CSGLLAEHGYTQYF
CDR3 DNA: TGCAGTGGCTTATTAGCGGAACATGGATATACGCAGTATTTT

D gene: NA
J gene: TRBJ1-1
clone size: few
V gene: TRBV11-3
CDR3 protein: CASSYNMNTEAFF
CDR3 DNA: TGTGCCAGCAGCTACAACATGAACACTGAAGCTTTCTTT

D gene: NA
J gene: TRBJ1-4
clone size: NA
V gene: TRBV28
CDR3 protein: CASSFFPLGEKLFF
CDR3 DNA: TGTGCCAGCAGTTTTTTCCCTCTCGGGGAAAAACTGTTTTTT

D gene: NA
J gene: TRBJ2-5
clone size: few
V gene: TRBV7-7
CDR3 protein: CASSLDRHLPQETQYF
CDR3 DNA: TGTGCTAGCAGCTTAGACAGGCACTTACCTCAAGAGACCCAGTACTTC

D gene: TRBD1
J gene: TRBJ2-1
clone size: NA
V gene: TRBV6-1
CDR3 protein: CASLPMRTGMYNEQFF
CDR3 DNA: TGTGCCAGCCTCCCCATGAGGACAGGGATGTACAATGAGCAGTTCTTC

D gene: NA
J gene: TRBJ1-4
clone size: few
V gene: TRBV6-5
CDR3 protein: CASGRQNEKLFF
CDR3 DNA: TGTGCCAGCGGACGTCAAAATGAAAAACTGTTTTTT

D gene: NA
J gene: TRBJ1-1
clone size: few
V gene: TRBV4-1
CDR3 protein: CASSQGAGDTEAFF
CDR3 DNA: TGCGCCAGCAGCCAAGGGGCTGGGGACACTGAAGCTTTCTTT

D gene: TRBD1
J gene: TRBJ2-7
clone size: NA
V gene: TRBV4-2
CDR3 protein: CASSHPGQEAYEQYF
CDR3 DNA: TGTGCCAGCAGCCACCCGGGACAGGAGGCCTACGAGCAGTACTTC

D gene: NA
J gene: TRBJ2-1
clone size: few
V gene: TRBV19
CDR3 protein: CASTNFLGAYNEQFF
CDR3 DNA: TGTGCCAGTACCAACTTCCTTGGCGCGTACAATGAGCAGTTCTTC

D gene: NA
J gene: TRBJ2-5
clone size: few
V gene: TRBV5-1
CDR3 protein: CASSAIFAGLQETQYF
CDR3 DNA: TGCGCCAGCAGCGCCATATTCGCGGGCCTACAAGAGACCCAGTACTTC

D gene: NA
J gene: TRBJ1-2
clone size: few
V gene: TRBV20-1
CDR3 protein: CSARDQARQPGYGYTF
CDR3 DNA: TGCAGTGCTAGAGATCAGGCTAGACAGCCAGGGTATGGCTACACCTTC

D gene: TRBD1
J gene: TRBJ2-2
clone size: NA
V gene: TRBV6-5
CDR3 protein: CASAGQGATTGELFF
CDR3 DNA: TGTGCCAGCGCGGGACAGGGGGCAACCACCGGGGAGCTGTTTTTT

D gene: TRBD1
J gene: TRBJ1-5
clone size: many
V gene: TRBV7-8
CDR3 protein: CASSQGQAPSRPQHF
CDR3 DNA: TGTGCCAGCAGCCAAGGACAGGCCCCTTCACGGCCCCAGCATTTT

D gene: NA
J gene: TRBJ2-3
clone size: many
V gene: TRBV12-3/TRBV12-4
CDR3 protein: CASSPRASADTQYF
CDR3 DNA: TGTGCCAGCAGTCCGAGGGCTAGCGCAGATACGCAGTATTTT

D gene: TRBD1
J gene: TRBJ1-1
clone size: many
V gene: TRBV20-1
CDR3 protein: CSAREGQHPNTEAFF
CDR3 DNA: TGCAGTGCTAGAGAGGGACAGCATCCGAACACTGAAGCTTTCTTT

D gene: NA
J gene: TRBJ1-6
clone size: many
V gene: TRBV27
CDR3 protein: CASRPAGSSPLHF
CDR3 DNA: TGTGCCAGCAGACCCGCAGGGTCTTCACCCCTCCACTTT

D gene: TRBD1
J gene: TRBJ2-3
clone size: NA
V gene: TRBV10-3
CDR3 protein: CAIRETGLGDTQYF
CDR3 DNA: TGTGCCATCAGGGAGACAGGGTTGGGAGATACGCAGTATTTT

D gene: TRBD2
J gene: TRBJ2-2
clone size: few
V gene: TRBV12-3/TRBV12-4
CDR3 protein: CASSYGTSGGLWGELFF
CDR3 DNA: TGTGCCAGCAGTTACGGGACTAGCGGAGGTTTGTGGGGGGAGCTGTTTTTT

D gene: NA
J gene: TRBJ2-2
clone size: NA
V gene: TRBV4-2
CDR3 protein: CASSQKDTTGELFF
CDR3 DNA: TGTGCCAGCAGCCAGAAAGACACGACCGGGGAGCTGTTTTTT

D gene: NA
J gene: TRBJ2-7
clone size: many
V gene: TRBV28
CDR3 protein: CASSLPPGLSGEQYF
CDR3 DNA: TGTGCCAGCAGTTTGCCCCCGGGTTTAAGTGGCGAGCAGTACTTC

D gene: NA
J gene: TRBJ2-5
clone size: many
V gene: TRBV10-3
CDR3 protein: CAISVYELQETQYF
CDR3 DNA: TGTGCCATCAGTGTTTATGAGCTCCAAGAGACCCAGTACTTC

D gene: NA
J gene: TRBJ2-2
clone size: NA
V gene: TRBV18
CDR3 protein: CASSPPNTGELFF
CDR3 DNA: TGTGCCAGCTCACCGCCTAACACCGGGGAGCTGTTTTTT

D gene: NA
J gene: TRBJ2-5
clone size: few
V gene: TRBV12-3/TRBV12-4
CDR3 protein: CASRHRGGQETQYF
CDR3 DNA: TGTGCCAGCAGACACAGGGGGGGGCAAGAGACCCAGTACTTC

D gene: NA
J gene: TRBJ2-3
clone size: few
V gene: TRBV5-1
CDR3 protein: CASSFDNTDTQYF
CDR3 DNA: TGCGCCAGCAGCTTCGACAACACAGATACGCAGTATTTT

D gene: NA
J gene: TRBJ2-1
clone size: few
V gene: TRBV12-3/TRBV12-4
CDR3 protein: CASSSYPAPTGEQFF
CDR3 DNA: TGTGCCAGCAGTTCCTACCCCGCACCGACGGGTGAGCAGTTCTTC

D gene: NA
J gene: TRBJ2-3
clone size: NA
V gene: TRBV7-9
CDR3 protein: CASSARTASSTDTQYF
CDR3 DNA: TGTGCCAGCAGCGCCCGGACGGCAAGTAGCACAGATACGCAGTATTTT

D gene: TRBD2
J gene: TRBJ2-7
clone size: few
V gene: TRBV11-3
CDR3 protein: CASSLPETISQTSGRAYEQYF
CDR3 DNA: TGTGCCAGCAGCTTACCCGAAACAATTAGTCAAACTAGCGGGAGGGCCTACGAGCAGTACTTC

D gene: TRBD1
J gene: TRBJ2-5
clone size: many
V gene: TRBV7-8
CDR3 protein: CASSSPQSTGDETQYF
CDR3 DNA: TGTGCCAGCAGCTCGCCCCAATCGACAGGGGACGAGACCCAGTACTTC

D gene: NA
J gene: TRBJ2-7
clone size: many
V gene: TRBV20-1
CDR3 protein: CSAKRGLDYEQYF
CDR3 DNA: TGCAGTGCAAAGAGAGGGTTAGACTACGAGCAGTACTTC

D gene: NA
J gene: TRBJ2-7
clone size: many
V gene: TRBV5-1
CDR3 protein: CASSLTGQVIYEQYF
CDR3 DNA: TGCGCCAGCAGCTTGACGGGGCAGGTTATCTACGAGCAGTACTTC

D gene: NA
J gene: TRBJ2-5
clone size: few
V gene: TRBV7-6
CDR3 protein: CASSQLTRTAEKETQYF
CDR3 DNA: TGTGCCAGCAGCCAACTAACACGGACAGCAGAGAAAGAGACCCAGTACTTC

D gene: TRBD1
J gene: TRBJ2-1
clone size: many
V gene: TRBV20-1
CDR3 protein: CSAQRPGQGISSYNEQFF
CDR3 DNA: TGCAGTGCTCAACGCCCGGGACAGGGGATTAGCTCCTACAATGAGCAGTTCTTC

D gene: NA
J gene: TRBJ2-3
clone size: few
V gene: TRBV20-1
CDR3 protein: CSARAGPSTDTQYF
CDR3 DNA: TGCAGTGCTAGGGCGGGTCCTAGCACAGATACGCAGTATTTT

D gene: TRBD2
J gene: TRBJ2-3
clone size: NA
V gene: TRBV11-2
CDR3 protein: CASSVRTSGRGSTDTQYF
CDR3 DNA: TGTGCCAGCAGCGTACGGACTAGCGGGAGAGGGAGCACAGATACGCAGTATTTT

D gene: NA
J gene: TRBJ1-2
clone size: few
V gene: TRBV12-3/TRBV12-4
CDR3 protein: CASSLVRGLYGYTF
CDR3 DNA: TGTGCCAGCAGTTTGGTTCGGGGCCTCTATGGCTACACCTTC

D gene: NA
J gene: TRBJ2-7
clone size: many
V gene: TRBV29-1
CDR3 protein: CSVVTPYEQYF
CDR3 DNA: TGCAGCGTTGTTACGCCCTACGAGCAGTACTTC

D gene: NA
J gene: TRBJ2-5
clone size: many
V gene: TRBV12-3/TRBV12-4
CDR3 protein: CASSLSRGSQYF
CDR3 DNA: TGTGCCAGCAGTCTCTCCCGGGGTTCCCAGTACTTC

D gene: NA
J gene: TRBJ2-2
clone size: many
V gene: TRBV12-3/TRBV12-4
CDR3 protein: CASAFDTGELFF
CDR3 DNA: TGTGCCAGCGCTTTTGACACCGGGGAGCTGTTTTTT